The 15 T cell receptor beta chains in this list originate from one sample, sequenced in a study of Tregs in tolerant kidney transplant recipients. The repertoire was sequenced with immunoSEQ multiplex PCR; TCRdb's copy has only in-frame clones and lacks some. Its table lists over 25,000 clones. Sample: CD8+ T cells from blood, taken before the transplant. The receptors were sampled from a human donor who received a combined kidney and bone marrow transplant.

CDR3: CASSGLANEQFF. The sequenced part of the CDR3 DNA is TGTGCCAGTAGTGGTCTGGCCAATGAG. The rearrangement uses TRBV19 and TRBJ2-1; D is unclear. The CDR3 end lies 3 residues beyond the end of the read and is filled in from the germline J gene. Germline V gene data show CDR1 as LNHDA and CDR2 as SQIVND (reference sequence). The CDR3 totals 12 residues. Deletions cut 5 bases from V and 6 bases from J, with 8 bases between.

As concerns this clone: The read falls 3 residues short of the CDR3 end, and the missing part is taken from the germline J gene. The chain combines TRBV5-1 with TRBJ2-2; TRBD1 matches 9 bases. CDR3 size: 16 residues. From germline, CDR1 is SGHRS and CDR2 YFSETQ. V shed 3 bases and J 5 bases; nucleotides not matched to a gene: 8. The CDR3 here is CASSSSGTGITGELFF. The sequenced CDR3 bases are TGCGCCAGCAGCTCCTCCGGGACAGGGATAACCGGGGAG.

About this clone itself: The observed sequence ends 3 residues before the CDR3 terminus, with the missing tail filled in from the germline J gene. This sequence joins TRBV2 and TRBJ2-7; 8 bases map to TRBD2. V lost 7 bases, J lost 2 bases, and 10 bases stayed unmatched. Germline V gives CDR1 SNHLY, CDR2 FYNNEI. The CDR3 has 15 amino acids. This CDR3 reads CASISSGVIPYEQYF. The part of the CDR3 DNA that was read is TGTGCCAGCATTAGTAGCGGGGTCATCCCCTACGAG.

Note on this clone: The missing CDR3 end, 3 residues past where the read stops, is filled in from the germline J gene. The chain employs TRBV29-1 and TRBJ2-7; the match to TRBD1 covers 9 bases. This CDR3 is built from 13 residues. The V segment lost 6 bases and the J segment 4 bases; nucleotides outside the gene matches: 7. Germline V gene data show CDR1 as SQVTM and CDR2 as ANQGSEA. The CDR3 is CSVGGTGIYEQYF. The covered CDR3 bases are TGCAGCGTCGGTGGGACAGGGATTTACGAG.

In regard to this clone: From the germline J gene comes the end of the CDR3, since the read stops 3 residues before it. The J gene is TRBJ2-7, the V gene TRBV6-2 or TRBV6-3; maybe TRBD1 (6 bases). This CDR3 is 13 amino acids long. Trimming left V 3 bases short and J 2 bases short, with 8 bases between. CDR1 is MNHEY, CDR2 SVGEGT, per germline. CDR3 DNA, as far as it was read: TGTGCCAGCAGTTATGACAGGACCTACGAG. It is translated as CASSYDRTYE. In full, the CDR3 is CASSYDRTYEQYF.

A word on this clone: It is unclear where the CDR3 begins or ends on the DNA, so no DNA is shown, and the CDR3 is as TCRdb lists it. The gene calls are TRBV2 and TRBJ1-6. The CDR3 has 15 residues if both end residues are counted. CDR1 and CDR2 (germline): SNHLY, FYNNEI. CDR3 region: CASSILGGDNSPLHF.

CDR3 bases read: TGTGCCAGCAGCTCGGGGTTCGGACCCACC. It is translated as CASSSGFGPT. From start to end, the CDR3 is CASSSGFGPTIYF. The chain is built from TRBV11-2 and TRBJ1-3; D gene ambiguous. The read finishes 3 residues shy of the CDR3 end, and the germline J gene is used to complete it. Looked up from germline, CDR1 is SGHAT and CDR2 is FQNNGV. V lost 4 bases to trimming and J lost 9 bases, with 13 bases between them. The CDR3 sequence is 13 residues long.

With regard to this clone: The read finishes 3 residues shy of the CDR3 end, and the germline J gene is used to complete it. The V call is TRBV11-2, the J call TRBJ2-1; possible D gene TRBD1, 6 bases. CDR1 SGHAT and CDR2 FQNNGV come from the germline V gene. Trimming took 8 bases from V and 1 from J, leaving 15 bases between them. The CDR3 is made up of 15 amino acids. The chain's CDR3 is CASGGGRESYNEQFF. Partial CDR3 DNA: TGTGCCAGCGGGGGCGGAAGAGAATCCTACAATGAG.

Regarding this clone: The read ends 3 residues early relative to the CDR3; the germline J gene fills the gap. The V call is TRBV20-1, the J call TRBJ1-5; D is possibly TRBD1 (5 bases). The germline V gene has CDR1 DFQATT and CDR2 SNEGSKA (reference sequence). This CDR3 has 13 residues. V dropped 5 bases and J dropped 2 bases, with 10 bases sitting between them. Partial CDR3 DNA: TGCAGTGCTGGCCCGGGGGGCAATCAGCCC. This codes for CSAGPGGNQP. The whole CDR3 protein reads CSAGPGGNQPQHF.

As regards this clone: The read ends 3 residues before the CDR3 terminus; that terminus is restored from the germline J gene. The chain employs TRBV10-3 and TRBJ2-3; D is perhaps TRBD2 (6 bases). V gave up 3 bases and J gave up 1 base, with 8 bases separating them. Germline V CDR1 and CDR2: ENHRY, SYGVKD. The CDR3 is made up of 14 amino acids. CDR3 DNA, as far as it was read: TGTGCCATCAGTGAACCGGGGGGCACAGATACG. Translating gives CAISEPGGTDT. The full CDR3 protein reads CAISEPGGTDTQYF.

To note about this clone: The DNA ends 3 residues before the CDR3 does, and the rest of the CDR3 is filled in from the germline J gene. The rearrangement joins TRBV5-8 to TRBJ2-3, with 8 bases lining up with TRBD1. The CDR3 loop spans 15 amino acids. Losses at the gene ends were 6 bases for V and 2 bases for J; bases not matched to a gene: 8. The germline CDR1 and CDR2 sequences are SGHTS and YDEGEE. The CDR3: CASTGDRGLTDTQYF. Partial CDR3 DNA: TGTGCCAGCACCGGAGACAGGGGACTCACAGATACG.

Comments on this clone: The read stops 3 residues short of the end of the CDR3; the missing end is completed from the germline J gene. The rearrangement links TRBV2 to TRBJ1-5; 8 bases map to TRBD1. The J segment lost 2 bases and the V segment lost 6 bases, leaving 3 bases of the junction unmatched. The CDR3 has 14 amino acids. CDR1 is SNHLY and CDR2 is FYNNEI in the germline V gene. Incomplete CDR3 DNA: TGTGCCAGCAGCCAGGGGGCAGGCAATCAGCCC. It specifies CASSQGAGNQP. The full CDR3 sequence reads CASSQGAGNQPQHF.

As regards this clone: The read ends 3 residues before the CDR3 terminus; that terminus is restored from the germline J gene. This sequence joins TRBV10-1 and TRBJ2-3, with D tentatively TRBD2 (5 bases). Germline CDR1 is WNHNN and CDR2 is SYGVQD (reference sequence). CDR3 size: 14 residues. The V end lost 4 bases, the J end lost 5 bases, and 13 bases lay between the germline ends. The DNA read from the CDR3 is TGCGCCAGCAGTGCGTTCCAGACTAAAGATACG. Residues: CASSAFQTKDT. Given in full, the CDR3 is CASSAFQTKDTQYF.

A remark on this clone: The sequence runs out 3 residues before the end of the CDR3; the remainder is reconstructed from the germline J gene. This chain uses TRBV2 with TRBJ2-7; 14 positions agree with TRBD2. This CDR3 is built from 14 residues. Looked up from germline, CDR1 is SNHLY and CDR2 is FYNNEI. V dropped 5 bases and J dropped 4; count of bases not matched to a gene: 1. The CDR3: CASSWTSGRYEQYF. The sequenced CDR3 bases are TGTGCCAGCAGTTGGACTAGCGGGAGGTACGAG.

On this clone: The missing CDR3 end, 3 residues past where the read stops, is filled in from the germline J gene. The chain has TRBV18 and TRBJ2-2, with 7 bases fitting TRBD2. This CDR3 region has 16 residues. V gave up 3 bases and J gave up 2 bases; unmatched junction bases: 6. Germline assignment: CDR1 KGHSH and CDR2 LQKENI. The sequenced CDR3 bases are TGTGCCAGCTCACCCAGGGACTACCTCAACACCGGGGAG. Translated, it gives CASSPRDYLNTGE. The CDR3 as a whole reads CASSPRDYLNTGELFF.